The 14 T cell receptor gamma chains below all came from one sample that was sequenced in a study of γδ T cells in repeated Plasmodium falciparum infection. Bulk repertoires came from Vgamma9/Vdelta2+ or Vdelta2-negative gammadelta T cells flow-sorted from PBMC. TCRdb re-called clones from the multiplex PCR reads using CATT. Found here are approximately 28,000 gamma-chain clones, 2.5% to 3.5% of them singletons; the top ten hold 30% to 35%. Sequences were obtained from gamma-delta T cells from blood. Receptor source: a pool of human donors (malaria-infected and uninfected, not separated).

This clone was found many times. The same CDR3 also results from other DNA sequences found in this sample. The chain couples TRGV9 to TRGJP. This CDR3 region has 18 residues. Per germline, CDR1 GITISATS and CDR2 ISYDGTV (reference sequence). J gave up 3 bases and V 0 bases, and 5 bases lay outside the gene matches. The CDR3 here is CALWEVNEQELGKKIKVF. CDR3 sequence (DNA): TGTGCCTTGTGGGAGGTGAACGAGCAAGAGTTGGGCAAAAAAATCAAGGTATTT.

With respect to this clone: TCRdb has a much larger clone's protein, which differs at residue 13 from the translation of this DNA, likely because of a read error; what is shown is the protein translated from the DNA. The chain recombines TRGV9 with TRGJP. TCRdb does not report a J gene; here it was assigned by matching the DNA to germline references. CDR3 size: 17 residues. Germline loops: CDR1 GITISATS, CDR2 ISYDGTV (reference sequence). CDR3 protein: CALWEVRWELGKEIKVF. The CDR3 DNA sequence: TGTGCCTTGTGGGAGGTGCGTTGGGAGTTGGGCAAAGAAATCAAGGTATTT.

This clone was observed a few times. Given a far larger clone just one base away, this is likely a sequencing read error. The sample holds other DNA sequences that translate to the same CDR3. V gene TRGV9 combines with J gene TRGJ1 or TRGJ2. The J gene is not listed in TCRdb, so it was assigned here from a DNA match to germline. This CDR3 is 13 amino acids long. Looked up from germline, CDR1 is GITISATS and CDR2 is ISYDGTV (reference sequence). In DNA, the CDR3 is TGCGCCTTGTGGGAGGGCTTTGCTTATAAGAAACTCTTT. This sequence encodes CALWEGFAYKKLF.

This clone was counted only a few times. The TCRdb protein comes from a much larger clone and disagrees with this DNA's translation at residue 5, likely due to a read error; the protein given here is derived from the DNA. The genes are TRGV9 and TRGJP. Matching the DNA to germline supplied the J gene, which TCRdb does not give. Germline assignment: CDR1 GITISATS and CDR2 ISYDGTV (reference sequence). The CDR3 runs 18 residues. Trimming cost V 5 bases and J 9 bases; bases outside gene matches: 16. CDR3 sequence (DNA): TGTGCCTTGTGGGTGGTAAGAACGCCCCGGTTGGGCAAAAAAATCAAGGTATTT. Protein: CALWVVRTPRLGKKIKVF.

Many counts were recorded for this clone. A read error is likely here: a far larger clone is one base away. Other DNA sequences within the sample encode an identical CDR3. The V gene is TRGV4; the J gene was not called. The CDR3 has 11 residues. The germline gives CDR1 EGSTGY, CDR2 YDSYTSSV. Here the CDR3 reads CATWDGFEKLF. The CDR3 DNA reads TGTGCCACCTGGGATGGTTTCGAGAAGCTCTTT.

The table lists this clone with many counts. The protein TCRdb lists belongs to a much larger clone and differs from this DNA's translation at residue 12, which points to a read error; the protein shown is made from the DNA. V gene assignment gives TRGV9, but the J gene was left uncalled. CDR1 and CDR2 (germline): GITISATS, ISYDGTV (reference sequence). CDR3 length equals 14 residues. CDR3 loop: CALWEVRFYYKELF. The CDR3 DNA follows: TGTGCCTTGTGGGAGGTGCGTTTTTATTATAAGGAACTCTTT.

In regard to this clone: This DNA's translation differs at residue 12 from TCRdb's protein, which comes from a much larger clone; a read error is likely, and the protein shown is translated from the DNA. V gene TRGV9 was called; the J gene was not. The CDR3 runs 14 residues. Germline V gene lookup returns CDR1 GITISATS and CDR2 ISYDGTV (reference sequence). The CDR3 DNA reads TGTGCCTTGTGGGAGCCGCGAAATTATTATAAGAGACTCTTT. Protein sequence: CALWEPRNYYKRLF.

This clone was seen many times. CDR3 sequence: CATWVFYYKKLF. DNA of the CDR3: TGTGCCACCTGGGTCTTTTATTATAAGAAACTCTTT. The gene calls are TRGV8 and TRGJ1 or TRGJ2. Trimming cost V 5 bases and J 3 bases; bases outside gene matches: 4. CDR3 length: 12 residues. Germline values: CDR1 VENAVY, CDR2 YDSYNSRV.

Notes on this clone: TCRdb's protein, taken from a much larger clone, differs from this DNA's translation at residue 10, likely owing to a read error; the protein displayed comes from the DNA. CDR3 nucleotides: TGTGCCACCTGGGACAGGCTAAGCTGGCATAAGAAACTCTTT. This encodes CATWDRLSWHKKLF. The rearrangement joins TRGV3 to TRGJ1 or TRGJ2. TCRdb offers no J gene call, so here the DNA was matched to germline to obtain one. Germline assignment: CDR1 VTNTFY and CDR2 YDVSTARD (reference sequence). There are 14 residues in the CDR3. The V and J ends lost 0 bases and 8 bases, in that order; junction bases with no gene match: 10.

The sample holds a few counts of this clone. The protein TCRdb gives is from a much larger clone and does not agree with this DNA's translation at residue 5, likely a read error; the protein shown here comes from the DNA. This chain joins TRGV9 and TRGJ1 or TRGJ2. The J gene comes from matching the DNA to germline here; TCRdb lacks it. Germline V gene lookup returns CDR1 GITISATS and CDR2 ISYDGTV (reference sequence). V lost 5 bases and J lost 0; bases outside the gene matches: 7. The length of the CDR3 is 14 residues. The CDR3 DNA reads TGTGCCTTGTGGGGTGTTCAGAATTATTATAAGAAACTCTTT. It yields the protein CALWGVQNYYKKLF.

This clone appeared a few times. With only one base between it and a far larger clone, this is likely a read error. The same CDR3 also results from other DNA sequences found in this sample. The rearrangement joins TRGV9 to TRGJP2. The J gene is not listed in TCRdb, so it was assigned here from a DNA match to germline. The CDR3 spans 17 residues. CDR1 GITISATS and CDR2 ISYDGTV come from the germline V gene (reference sequence). CDR3 nucleotide sequence: TGCGCCTTGTGGGATGAAATGCAATATAGTAGTGATTGGATCAAGACGTTT. Encoded protein: CALWDEMQYSSDWIKTF.

This clone was seen ten or more times. The protein held in TCRdb is that of a much larger clone and does not match this DNA's translation at residue 12, likely because of a read error; the protein shown is translated from the DNA. The J gene is uncalled and the V gene is TRGV4. The CDR3 sequence is 14 residues long. CDR1 is EGSTGY and CDR2 is YDSYTSSV in the germline V gene. The CDR3 spells CATWDLTGYYKRLF. The CDR3 DNA reads TGTGCCACCTGGGACCTGACGGGTTATTATAAGAGACTCTTT.

This clone was seen repeatedly, ten times or more. This DNA's translation differs at residue 7 from TCRdb's protein, which comes from a much larger clone; a read error is likely, and the protein shown is translated from the DNA. The chain couples TRGV9 to TRGJ1 or TRGJ2. TCRdb supplies no J gene; here it was assigned by aligning the nucleotide sequence to germline. This CDR3 has 14 amino acids. V was pared by 2 bases and J by 6 bases, with 10 bases of the junction left unmatched. The germline V gene has CDR1 GITISATS and CDR2 ISYDGTV (reference sequence). CDR3 region: CALWEACTVYKKLF. CDR3 sequence (DNA): TGTGCCTTGTGGGAGGCCTGTACGGTTTATAAGAAACTCTTT.

Details on this clone: This probably arose from a read error, given a far larger clone one base away. The sample contains more than one DNA sequence encoding this CDR3. The J segment was not called; the V segment is TRGV2. CDR1 and CDR2 (germline): EGSNGY, YDSYNSKV. CDR3 size: 13 residues. The CDR3 nucleotides are TGTGCCACCTGGGACGCATCGCACCGTGGGAAACTCTTC. It encodes CATWDASHRGKLF.